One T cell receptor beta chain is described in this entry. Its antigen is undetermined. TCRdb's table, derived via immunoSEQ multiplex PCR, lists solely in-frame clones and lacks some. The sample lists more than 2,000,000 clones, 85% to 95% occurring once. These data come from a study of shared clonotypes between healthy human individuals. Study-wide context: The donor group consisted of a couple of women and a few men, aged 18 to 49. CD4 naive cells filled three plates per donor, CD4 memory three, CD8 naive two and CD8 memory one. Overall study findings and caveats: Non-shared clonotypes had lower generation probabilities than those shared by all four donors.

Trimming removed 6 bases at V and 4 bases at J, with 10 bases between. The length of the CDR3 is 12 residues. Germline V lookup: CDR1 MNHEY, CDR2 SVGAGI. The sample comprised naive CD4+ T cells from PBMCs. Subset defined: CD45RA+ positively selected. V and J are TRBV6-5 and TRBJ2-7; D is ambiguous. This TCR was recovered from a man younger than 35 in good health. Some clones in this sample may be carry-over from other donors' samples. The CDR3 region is CASRAQGYEQYF. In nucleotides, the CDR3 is TGTGCCAGCAGAGCACAAGGGTACGAGCAGTACTTC.